This is a list of T cell receptor beta chains from one sample in a study of neurological immune-mediated disorders. Each CDR3 protein is one row after TCRdb ran MiXCR on the 5' RACE reads. The table lists about 45,000 distinct CDR3 sequences, roughly 12% of them singletons. The sequenced sample was PBMCs. These receptor sequences come from a man aged 25-45 years in good health. CDR3s include the opening cysteine and the closing phenylalanine or tryptophan. The D gene is left open where the match is weak. Part of the rows lack a size; the others show once, few, many or a class for expanded clones.

d_gene	v_gene	abundance	j_gene	CDR3aa	CDR3nt
TRBD2	TRBV5-1	many	TRBJ2-1	CASSLHRTSGRQFF	TGCGCCAGCAGCCTTCACAGGACTAGCGGGAGGCAATTCTTC
NA	TRBV5-1	many	TRBJ2-3	CASSFGTAGAVDTQYF	TGCGCCAGCAGCTTCGGGACAGCGGGAGCTGTAGATACGCAGTATTTT
NA	TRBV20-1	many	TRBJ1-2	CSASGSPDNYGYTF	TGCAGTGCTAGCGGGAGTCCAGATAACTATGGCTACACCTTC
TRBD2	TRBV5-1	many	TRBJ2-1	CASSLGTSGNEQFF	TGCGCCAGCAGCTTGGGGACTAGCGGCAATGAGCAGTTCTTC
TRBD1	TRBV5-1	many	TRBJ2-2	CASRPGTGGTNTGELFF	TGCGCCAGCAGGCCCGGGACAGGGGGAACGAACACCGGGGAGCTGTTTTTT
TRBD1	TRBV4-2	NA	TRBJ2-1	CASSQDGTGVYNEQFF	TGTGCCAGCAGCCAAGACGGGACAGGGGTCTACAATGAGCAGTTCTTC
NA	TRBV10-3	many	TRBJ2-2	CATRETINTGELFF	TGTGCCACTCGGGAGACAATTAACACCGGGGAGCTGTTTTTT
TRBD2	TRBV20-1	many	TRBJ2-1	CSARDWGTSGTGNEQFF	TGCAGTGCTAGAGATTGGGGGACTAGCGGGACAGGCAATGAGCAGTTCTTC
NA	TRBV20-1	many	TRBJ2-5	CSARLMWLPIQETQYF	TGCAGTGCTCGATTAATGTGGCTCCCCATTCAAGAGACCCAGTACTTC
NA	TRBV5-1	medium-sized	TRBJ2-7	CASSLPPATQFSYEQYF	TGCGCCAGCAGCTTGCCTCCGGCGACACAATTCTCCTACGAGCAGTACTTC
TRBD1	TRBV5-5	many	TRBJ2-5	CASSLGSGQGTSQYF	TGTGCCAGCAGCTTGGGGTCTGGACAGGGGACGTCCCAGTACTTC
NA	TRBV19	few	TRBJ2-7	CASSMQGMAYEQYF	TGTGCCAGTAGTATGCAGGGAATGGCCTACGAGCAGTACTTC
NA	TRBV14	many	TRBJ1-1	CASSQGRSRTYDEAFF	TGTGCCAGCAGCCAAGGTCGCTCCCGGACATATGATGAAGCTTTCTTT
NA	TRBV28	many	TRBJ1-2	CASRNYTF	TGTGCCAGCAGAAACTACACCTTC
NA	TRBV20-1	many	TRBJ2-1	CSARTLSSYNEQFF	TGCAGTGCTAGGACTCTAAGCTCCTACAATGAGCAGTTCTTC
TRBD2	TRBV7-8	many	TRBJ2-1	CASSAGLYNEQFF	TGTGCCAGCAGCGCGGGACTATACAATGAGCAGTTCTTC
NA	TRBV7-9	many	TRBJ2-4	CASSLEGMNIQYF	TGTGCCAGCAGCTTAGAGGGGATGAACATTCAGTACTTC
NA	TRBV12-3/TRBV12-4	many	TRBJ2-3	CASSISVPDTQYF	TGTGCCAGCAGTATAAGCGTTCCAGATACGCAGTATTTT
TRBD2	TRBV20-1	many	TRBJ2-1	CSATRDYPYNEQFF	TGCAGTGCTACCCGGGACTACCCCTACAATGAGCAGTTCTTC
NA	TRBV28	many	TRBJ2-1	CASSLASSYNEQFF	TGTGCCAGCAGTTTAGCTAGCTCCTACAATGAGCAGTTCTTC
NA	TRBV5-1	many	TRBJ2-2	CASSLAGHDTGELFF	TGCGCCAGCAGCTTGGCTGGACACGACACCGGGGAGCTGTTTTTT
NA	TRBV12-3/TRBV12-4	many	TRBJ2-5	CASSSGGPLRGTQYF	TGTGCCAGCAGTTCAGGAGGGCCACTAAGAGGGACCCAGTACTTC
NA	TRBV28	many	TRBJ1-3	CASYEGVGNTIYF	TGTGCCAGCTATGAGGGAGTCGGAAACACCATATATTTT
TRBD2	TRBV11-1	many	TRBJ2-1	CASSLGTSIYNEQFF	TGTGCCAGCAGCTTAGGGACTAGCATCTACAATGAGCAGTTCTTC
NA	TRBV6-2/TRBV6-3	many	TRBJ1-2	CASSPIPDRSGGYTF	TGTGCCAGCAGCCCCATTCCCGACAGATCCGGCGGCTACACCTTC
NA	TRBV5-1	NA	TRBJ1-4	CASSLVAGSNEKLFF	TGCGCCAGCAGCTTGGTCGCAGGGTCCAATGAAAAACTGTTTTTT
NA	TRBV7-2	many	TRBJ2-5	CASSRPARAETQYF	TGTGCCAGCAGCCGACCGGCACGAGCAGAGACCCAGTACTTC
NA	TRBV7-6	many	TRBJ2-4	CASSEGGGLGKNIQYF	TGTGCCAGCAGCGAAGGGGGGGGTTTAGGCAAAAACATTCAGTACTTC
TRBD2	TRBV12-3/TRBV12-4	many	TRBJ2-7	CASSPAGTSVNEQYF	TGTGCCAGCAGCCCCGCCGGGACTAGCGTGAACGAGCAGTACTTC
TRBD1	TRBV11-2	many	TRBJ2-7	CASRSDQGVEQYF	TGTGCCAGCAGATCGGATCAGGGGGTCGAGCAGTACTTC
NA	TRBV24-1	many	TRBJ2-7	CATSEVGIEQYF	TGTGCCACCAGTGAAGTCGGGATCGAGCAGTACTTC
NA	TRBV10-1	many	TRBJ2-3	CASSESRSTDTQYF	TGCGCCAGCAGTGAGTCGCGGAGCACAGATACGCAGTATTTT
NA	TRBV20-1	many	TRBJ1-5	CSARILGRDNQPQHF	TGCAGTGCTAGAATCTTGGGCAGGGATAATCAGCCCCAGCATTTT
NA	TRBV20-1	many	TRBJ1-4	CSAPELGVGEKLFF	TGCAGTGCGCCCGAGTTGGGGGTTGGGGAAAAACTGTTTTTT
NA	TRBV4-2	many	TRBJ2-1	CASSQDSVHSSDDEQFF	TGTGCCAGCAGCCAAGATTCGGTCCATTCGAGCGACGATGAGCAGTTCTTC
NA	TRBV5-1	NA	TRBJ1-2	CASSPVGDPNYVYTF	TGCGCCAGCAGCCCCGTGGGGGATCCTAACTATGTCTACACCTTC
TRBD2	TRBV11-1	NA	TRBJ2-5	CASSPDGGIETQYF	TGTGCCAGCAGCCCCGACGGGGGGATAGAGACCCAGTACTTC
NA	TRBV15	NA	TRBJ1-2	CATSRNDITVGYTF	TGTGCCACCAGCAGGAACGACATTACAGTTGGCTACACCTTC
NA	TRBV4-2	many	TRBJ2-6	CASSQESSGANVLTF	TGTGCCAGCAGCCAAGAGTCCTCTGGGGCCAACGTCCTGACTTTC
NA	TRBV5-1	many	TRBJ1-2	CASSLAGGRDGYTF	TGCGCCAGCAGCTTGGCCGGGGGTAGGGATGGCTACACCTTC
NA	TRBV6-2/TRBV6-3	many	TRBJ2-7	CASSYIRDTYSREQYF	TGTGCCAGCAGTTATATAAGGGACACCTACTCCCGGGAGCAGTACTTC
NA	TRBV27	many	TRBJ1-1	CASSPNPGPGTEAFF	TGTGCCAGCAGCCCAAACCCGGGCCCGGGGACTGAAGCTTTCTTT
NA	TRBV4-1	many	TRBJ1-5	CASSQDERSLGNQPQHF	TGCGCCAGCAGCCAAGATGAACGGTCGTTGGGCAATCAGCCCCAGCATTTT
NA	TRBV11-2	many	TRBJ2-6	CASTQGRSGANVLTF	TGTGCCAGCACCCAGGGGCGCTCTGGGGCCAACGTCCTGACTTTC
TRBD1	TRBV5-1	NA	TRBJ2-5	CASSLTGGFETQYF	TGCGCCAGCAGCTTGACAGGGGGCTTTGAGACCCAGTACTTC
TRBD2	TRBV10-3	NA	TRBJ2-1	CAISGGQGGLAGGYNEQFF	TGTGCCATCAGTGGTGGACAGGGAGGGCTAGCGGGAGGGTACAATGAGCAGTTCTTC
NA	TRBV7-2	many	TRBJ2-5	CASSSNRETQYF	TGTGCCAGCAGCTCAAACAGGGAGACCCAGTACTTC
NA	TRBV5-6	NA	TRBJ2-2	CASSLDVGGLDFAGELFF	TGTGCCAGCAGCTTGGATGTGGGAGGCCTGGATTTCGCCGGGGAGCTGTTTTTT
TRBD2	TRBV5-1	many	TRBJ2-1	CASSSSSSGSSYNEQFF	TGCGCCAGCAGCTCCAGCTCTAGCGGGAGCTCCTACAATGAGCAGTTCTTC
NA	TRBV12-3/TRBV12-4	few	TRBJ1-4	CASSLGAGSEKLFF	TGTGCCAGCAGTTTAGGGGCCGGGAGCGAAAAACTGTTTTTT
NA	TRBV27	many	TRBJ2-2	CASKTFDSNTGELFF	TGTGCCAGCAAAACCTTCGACAGCAACACCGGGGAGCTGTTTTTT
NA	TRBV5-1	many	TRBJ2-7	CASSVAATYEQYF	TGCGCCAGCAGTGTGGCGGCTACCTACGAGCAGTACTTC